The 14 T cell receptor beta chains presented below share a single source sample, sequenced in a study of T-cell memory formation after mild COVID-19. TCRdb passed the 5' RACE reads through MiXCR, listing each CDR3 protein once. The sample holds about 250,000 distinct CDR3 sequences, over 15% seen once. The sequenced sample was PBMCs or a T cell subset sorted from them (not recorded which). Source of these receptors: a man aged 18 to 30 who had mild COVID-19 (a few samples of this study predate the infection). Cell type and time point are not known.

The chain couples TRBV6-5 to TRBJ2-7; 8 nucleotides align to TRBD1. Trimming cost V 0 bases and J 3 bases; bases outside gene matches: 13. Germline V CDR1 and CDR2: MNHEY, SVGAGI. The CDR3 has 18 amino acids. CDR3 sequence reads: CASSYSNLGQDRVYEQYF. For the CDR3, the DNA is TGTGCCAGCAGTTACTCGAACCTAGGACAGGACAGGGTCTACGAGCAGTACTTC.

In this sample, this clonotype turned up a few times. The chain uses TRBV4-1 and TRBJ1-4; D is undetermined. The CDR3 contains 13 residues. Trimming took 4 bases from V and 5 from J, leaving 8 bases between them. CDR1 MGHRA and CDR2 YSYEKL come from the germline V gene. The CDR3: CASSRQENEKLFF. In DNA form, the CDR3 reads TGCGCCAGCAGCCGGCAGGAGAATGAAAAACTGTTTTTT.

The table lists this clonotype with a few counts. V and J are TRBV3-1 and TRBJ1-5; no firm D call. CDR3 size: 13 residues. The V end lost 1 base, the J end lost 7 bases, and 8 bases lay between the germline ends. Germline V CDR1 and CDR2: LGHDT, YNNKEL (reference sequence). CDR3 coding DNA: TGTGCCAGCAGCCAAGGTGGAGGCCAGCCCCAGCATTTT. Translated: CASSQGGGQPQHF.

This chain joins TRBV2 and TRBJ2-5; possibly TRBD2 for D (6 bases). Germline loops: CDR1 SNHLY, CDR2 FYNNEI. There are 13 residues in the CDR3. The ends were cut back, 6 bases at V and 3 bases at J, with 11 bases in the middle. The CDR3 nucleotides are TGTGCCAGCAGACGGGACTCCGAAGAGACCCAGTACTTC. Its protein is CASRRDSEETQYF. The variable domain in full, with the rest retrieved from reference TRBV2 and TRBJ2-5, is EPEVTQTPSHQVTQMGQEVILRCVPISNHLYFYWYRQILGQKVEFLVSFYNNEISEKSEIFDDQFSVERPDGSNFTLKIRSTKLEDSAMYFCASRRDSEETQYFGPGTRLLVL.

The rearrangement links TRBV5-1 to TRBJ1-3; D might be TRBD1 (5 bases). Trimming cost V 4 bases and J 2 bases, with 10 bases left between them. This CDR3 has 14 residues. Per germline, CDR1 SGHRS and CDR2 YFSETQ. DNA for the CDR3: TGCGCCAGCAGCAGAGGGACGGCTGGAAACACCATATATTTT. Its translation: CASSRGTAGNTIYF.

On this clonotype: Germline is not matched at one junction end, which may reflect a read error. This rearrangement joins TRBV20-1 to TRBJ1-5, with D maybe TRBD1 (6 bases). From germline, CDR1 is DFQATT and CDR2 SNEGSKA (reference sequence). The CDR3 consists of 15 residues. CDR3 sequence reads: CSASLGGRIDQHQHF. In nucleotides, the CDR3 is TGCAGTGCTAGTCTGGGGGGCCGTATCGATCAGCACCAGCATTTT.

The chain has TRBV29-1 and TRBJ1-4, with D hard to call. There are 14 residues in the CDR3. The V and J ends lost 5 bases and 6 bases respectively, with 16 bases between them. Germline-derived CDR1 and CDR2 are SQVTM and ANQGSEA. The CDR3 DNA follows: TGCAGCGTTCGTTCGGCCCCTGGGGATGAAAAACTGTTTTTT. Its protein is CSVRSAPGDEKLFF.

The rearrangement links TRBV28 to TRBJ2-4, with TRBD1 matching 8 bases. Germline values: CDR1 MDHEN, CDR2 SYDVKM. V gave up 5 bases and J gave up 7 bases; unmatched junction bases: 10. The CDR3 runs 15 residues. CDR3 protein: CASSLLDREGNIQYF. The CDR3 region has the DNA TGTGCCAGCAGTCTCCTGGACAGGGAAGGGAACATTCAGTACTTC.

The chain has TRBV4-3 and TRBJ2-1; weak D call: TRBD1 (6 bases). Germline CDR1 and CDR2: LGHNA and YSLEER. Trimming removed 0 bases from V and 4 bases from J, with 13 bases in between. The CDR3 runs 16 residues. CDR3 residues: CASSQDQGTYYNEQFF. The CDR3 coding sequence is TGCGCCAGCAGCCAAGATCAGGGGACGTATTACAATGAGCAGTTCTTC.

This clonotype has only a few counts. This sequence joins TRBV5-4 and TRBJ2-1; a weak D match, TRBD2 (6 bases). The CDR3 runs to 15 residues. CDR1 and CDR2 (germline): SGHNT, YYREEE (reference sequence). V lost 4 bases and J 4 bases, leaving 15 bases between the germline ends. CDR3 sequence (DNA): TGTGCCAGCAGCCAGGACTATGGACGGTACAATGAGCAGTTCTTC. Its protein product is CASSQDYGRYNEQFF.

This clonotype was seen a handful of times. The chain recombines TRBV6-5 with TRBJ1-2; 9 positions match TRBD1. Germline assignment: CDR1 MNHEY and CDR2 SVGAGI. Trimming removed 6 bases from V and 0 bases from J; junction bases left unmatched: 5. This CDR3 region has 15 residues. The CDR3 DNA reads TGTGCCAGCAGAAAAACAGGGGGCGCTAACTATGGCTACACCTTC. Its protein product is CASRKTGGANYGYTF.

The chain joins TRBV11-3 to TRBJ2-3, with 11 bases that match TRBD1. Trimming took 6 bases from V and 5 from J; bases not matched to a gene: 13. The CDR3 consists of 17 residues. Per the germline V gene, CDR1 is SGHNT and CDR2 is YENEEA. The CDR3 region has the DNA TGTGCCAGCAGTTCCCCTCGGGGGACAGGGGGATTAGATACGCAGTATTTT. Translated, it gives CASSSPRGTGGLDTQYF.

This clonotype showed up just a few times. The chain recombines TRBV7-2 with TRBJ2-3; 9 bases match TRBD2. CDR3 length: 14 residues. V lost 5 bases, J lost 3 bases, and 3 bases stayed unmatched. Germline CDR1 and CDR2: SGHTA and FQGNSA. The CDR3 protein is CASSRAGGTDTQYF. The CDR3 nucleotides read TGTGCCAGCAGCCGAGCGGGGGGAACAGATACGCAGTATTTT.

This clonotype showed up just a few times. V usage is TRBV28 and J usage is TRBJ2-7, with D unresolved. In germline, CDR1 is MDHEN, CDR2 SYDVKM. The V and J ends lost 4 bases and 7 bases respectively, with 5 bases between them. CDR3 length: 10 amino acids. CDR3 nucleotides: TGTGCCAGCAGTTCCATAGAGCAGTACTTC. It specifies CASSSIEQYF.